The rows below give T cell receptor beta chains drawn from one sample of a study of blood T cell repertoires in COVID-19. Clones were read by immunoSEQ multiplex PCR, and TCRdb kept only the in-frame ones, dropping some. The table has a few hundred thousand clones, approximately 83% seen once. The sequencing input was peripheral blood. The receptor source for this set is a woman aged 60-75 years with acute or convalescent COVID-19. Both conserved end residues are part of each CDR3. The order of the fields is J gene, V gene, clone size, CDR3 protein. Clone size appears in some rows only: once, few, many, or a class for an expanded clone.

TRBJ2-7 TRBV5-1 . CASSSTPGQSSYEQYF
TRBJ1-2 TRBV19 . CASRQSNYGYTF
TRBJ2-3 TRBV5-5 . CASTPYDRGQGTDTQYF
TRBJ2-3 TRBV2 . CASSGTADTQYF
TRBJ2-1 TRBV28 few CASSLWTRGEQFF
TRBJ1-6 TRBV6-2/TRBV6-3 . CASSREGLNSPLHF
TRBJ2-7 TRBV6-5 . CASYVGMTGGVEQYF
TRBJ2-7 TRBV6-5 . CASSPGGRGYEQYF
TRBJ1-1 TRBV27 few CASSPTGVSTEAFF
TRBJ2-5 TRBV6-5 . CASRRGALIETQYF
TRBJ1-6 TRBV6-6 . CASTMGQAVYNSPLHF
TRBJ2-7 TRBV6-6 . CASRDRIYEQYF
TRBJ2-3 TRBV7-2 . CASSSSTSGRGTDTQYF
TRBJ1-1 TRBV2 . CASSVGGLNTEAFF
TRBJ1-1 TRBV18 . CASSRVGTGATQGSKGVNTEAFF
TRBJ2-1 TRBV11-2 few CASSLGFGGGVHNEQFF
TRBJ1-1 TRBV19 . CASSIRGQGTEAFF
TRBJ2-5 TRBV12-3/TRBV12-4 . CASSLGGKTQYF
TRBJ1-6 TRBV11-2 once CASSFQTGTNSPLHF
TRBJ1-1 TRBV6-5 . CASFGLLNTEAFF
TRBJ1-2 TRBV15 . CATSRESRGGYTF
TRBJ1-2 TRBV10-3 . CAISPRQGGYGYTF
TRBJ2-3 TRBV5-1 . CASSPVGREGSDTQYF
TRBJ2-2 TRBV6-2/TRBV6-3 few CASSYSLQTGELFF
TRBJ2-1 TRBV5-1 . CASSLDRGEQFF
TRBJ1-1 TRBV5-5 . CASSFSRGNTEAFF
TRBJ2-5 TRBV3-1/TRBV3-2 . CASSQDLTSDEETQYF
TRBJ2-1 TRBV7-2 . CASSLGVGQGVNEQFF
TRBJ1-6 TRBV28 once CASSLSGSSYNSPLHF
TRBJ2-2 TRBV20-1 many CSASSSGGVDTGELFF
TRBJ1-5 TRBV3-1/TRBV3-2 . CASSQDLGRNQPQHF
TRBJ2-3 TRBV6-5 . CASSYSRQGTSDTQYF
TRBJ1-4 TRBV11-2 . CASSSLQGSRNEKLFF
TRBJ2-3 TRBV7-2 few CASSPRGGGADTQYF
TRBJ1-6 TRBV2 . CASSRDKLTYNSPLHF
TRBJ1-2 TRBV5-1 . CASSLAPRAEGYTF
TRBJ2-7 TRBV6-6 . CASSYSKGEVEYF
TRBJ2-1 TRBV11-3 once CASSLDSSGGAYEQFF
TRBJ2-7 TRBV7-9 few CASSLAGGTYEQYF
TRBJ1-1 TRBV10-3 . CAAGQMNTEAFF
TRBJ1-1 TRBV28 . CASSLTQAEAFF
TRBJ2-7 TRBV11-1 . CASSFSSQSSYEQYF
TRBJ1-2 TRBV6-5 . CASSSWTGITYGYTF
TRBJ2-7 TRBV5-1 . CASSSFQGAYEQYF
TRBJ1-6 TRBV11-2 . CASSLEGGPGGPFRDSPLHF
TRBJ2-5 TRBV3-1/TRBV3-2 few CASSHRGRGVLETQYF
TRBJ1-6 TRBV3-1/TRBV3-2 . CASRLGQGNSPLHF
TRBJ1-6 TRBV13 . CASSILGRENSPLHF
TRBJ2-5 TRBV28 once CASSRTGGKKETQYF
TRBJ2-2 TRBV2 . CASSDLAGEQNTGELLF
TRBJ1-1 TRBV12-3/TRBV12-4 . CASSPGSHTRAFF
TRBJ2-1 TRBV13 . CASSSTPGFKQFF
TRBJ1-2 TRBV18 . CASSPFTPWDSLAHYTF
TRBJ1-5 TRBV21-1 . CASSNGTGLFNQPQHF